These T cell receptor beta chains were read from a single sample in a study of blood T cell repertoires in COVID-19. The protocol was immunoSEQ multiplex PCR, while the TCRdb copy is restricted to in-frame clones and leaves out a portion. The table lists around 300,000 clones, 85% of them singletons. The sample taken for sequencing was PBMCs or T cells enriched from blood (not recorded which). These receptors were collected from a woman in her 50s who had recovered from COVID-19. Both conserved end residues are trimmed from each CDR3. Each record gives: J gene, clone size, V gene, CDR3 protein. Clone size is shown for a subset of rows, as once, few, many or a class of expanded clone.

TRBJ1-1	-	TRBV2	ASRPEMIRAF
TRBJ2-7	-	TRBV27	ASSLRGPTYEQY
TRBJ1-1	-	TRBV6-5	ASRYRDRVPLTEAF
TRBJ1-1	-	TRBV7-9	ASSPSPGTRLTMNTEAF
TRBJ2-3	-	TRBV4-1	ASSHTSGGLENTQY
TRBJ1-1	-	TRBV19	ASSLGRYTEAF
TRBJ1-4	-	TRBV19	ASSPSTYEKLF
TRBJ1-5	-	TRBV30	AWSVGQGFQPQH
TRBJ1-5	few	TRBV3-1/TRBV3-2	ASSQGRAGNQPQH
TRBJ2-5	once	TRBV7-2	ASSPRSGGMVKTQY
TRBJ2-2	-	TRBV5-1	ASSQRTANTGELF
TRBJ2-1	few	TRBV5-5	ASLGGSLRF
TRBJ1-3	-	TRBV28	ASSPWVALGNTIY
TRBJ1-1	-	TRBV5-1	ASTGQTLGNTEAF
TRBJ2-1	-	TRBV11-1	ASSRSGEQF
TRBJ2-7	few	TRBV10-1	ASSETGTFDEQY
TRBJ1-1	-	TRBV18	ASSLHGDATEAF
TRBJ2-1	many	TRBV11-3	ASSKASDNEQF
TRBJ1-4	-	TRBV5-1	ASSLAGLQNEKLF
TRBJ2-7	-	TRBV7-9	ASSFSLSGNEQY
TRBJ2-2	-	TRBV29-1	SVRTGRAGELF
TRBJ2-3	-	TRBV6-5	ASSYSNGGLDTQY
TRBJ2-7	-	TRBV5-1	ASSSQSYEQY
TRBJ1-1	-	TRBV10-3	AISEFPTVIGAF
TRBJ1-5	-	TRBV19	ASTPGQGESAQH
TRBJ1-1	-	TRBV5-1	ASRGQGAVDTEAF
TRBJ1-2	-	TRBV7-2	ASSSRRGDYGYT
TRBJ2-1	-	TRBV6-5	ASSSGLAGVLNEQF
TRBJ1-1	-	TRBV28	ASSLGGPGTEAF
TRBJ2-5	-	TRBV7-7	ASSLEGLAAETQY
TRBJ1-6	-	TRBV11-2	ASSSGTYNSPLH
TRBJ1-1	-	TRBV2	ASIQEIEAF
TRBJ2-5	-	TRBV29-1	SGAGEWETQY
TRBJ2-7	-	TRBV11-2	ASSFESTSSYEQY
TRBJ2-7	-	TRBV7-9	ASRPGTALSYEQY
TRBJ1-1	-	TRBV30	AWKLGLAGTEAF
TRBJ2-1	-	TRBV24-1	ATSDPGHSGSNEQF
TRBJ2-7	-	TRBV10-2	ASQGIVSYEQY
TRBJ2-3	-	TRBV11-2	ASSPPRAGGRKDTQY